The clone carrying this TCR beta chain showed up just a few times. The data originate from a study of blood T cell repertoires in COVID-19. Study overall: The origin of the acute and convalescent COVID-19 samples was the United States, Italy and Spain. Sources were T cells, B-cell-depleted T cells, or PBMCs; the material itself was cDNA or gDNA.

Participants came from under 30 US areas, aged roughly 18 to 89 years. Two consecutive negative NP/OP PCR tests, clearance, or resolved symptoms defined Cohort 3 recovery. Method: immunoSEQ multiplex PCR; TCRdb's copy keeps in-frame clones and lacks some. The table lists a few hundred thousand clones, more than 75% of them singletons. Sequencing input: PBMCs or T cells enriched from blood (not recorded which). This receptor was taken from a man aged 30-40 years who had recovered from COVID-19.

CDR3 protein: CASSSLQGVGYTF. CDR3 bases: TGTGCCAGCAGCTCCCTACAGGGAGTTGGCTACACCTTC. The rearrangement links TRBV7-6 to TRBJ1-2; D perhaps matches TRBD1 (6 bases). CDR1 and CDR2 from the germline V gene are SGHVS and FNYEAQ. Trimming removed 4 bases at V and 7 bases at J, with 13 bases between. The CDR3 loop spans 13 amino acids.